This entry lists 19 T cell receptor beta chains sequenced from one sample in a study of long-term antiretroviral therapy in people with HIV. A v3.0 immunoSEQ assay was performed at survey level. This table comes from immunoSEQ multiplex PCR, and its TCRdb copy is limited to in-frame clones, with some not included. The sample yields 11,000 to 15,000 clones, more than 80% seen once. The specimen was unsorted PBMCs, collected 3.2 years before starting antiretroviral therapy. The receptors were gathered from a man aged 40-49 years with HIV.

The chain couples TRBV15 to TRBJ2-3; TRBD1 matches 9 bases. The CDR3 extends over 16 amino acids. V shed 3 bases and J 5 bases; nucleotides not matched to a gene: 9. Germline CDR1 and CDR2: LNHNV and YYDKDF (reference sequence). The CDR3 DNA follows: TGTGCCACCAGCAGCCCAGACAGGGGGGTTATAGATACGCAGTATTTT. It codes for CATSSPDRGVIDTQYF. Full variable domain (outside the CDR3, taken from reference TRBV15 and TRBJ2-3): DAMVIQNPRYQVTQFGKPVTLSCSQTLNHNVMYWYQQKSSQAPKLLFHYYDKDFNNEADTPDNFQSRRPNTSFCFLDIRSPGLGDTAMYLCATSSPDRGVIDTQYFGPGTRLTVL.

The J gene is TRBJ2-7, the V gene TRBV2; 9 bases line up with TRBD1. The CDR3 is 13 residues long. The germline V gene has CDR1 SNHLY and CDR2 FYNNEI. The ends lost 5 bases at V and 2 bases at J; junction bases unmatched: 1. The CDR3 loop reads CASSRTGAYEQYF. The CDR3 DNA reads as TGTGCCAGCAGTCGGACAGGGGCCTACGAGCAGTACTTC.

The chain carries TRBV10-2 and TRBJ2-7; D remains ambiguous. V was clipped by 6 bases and J by 2 bases, with 8 bases between them. The length of the CDR3 is 12 residues. Germline V gene sequence: CDR1 WSHSY, CDR2 SAAADI. The CDR3 DNA reads TGCGCCAGCAGAGAGATACCCTACGAGCAGTACTTC. Translating gives CASREIPYEQYF.

The J gene is TRBJ1-3, the V gene TRBV5-1; 7 nucleotides match TRBD1. V was clipped by 1 base and J by 4 bases; unmatched bases: 11. Germline CDR1 reads SGHRS; CDR2 reads YFSETQ. The CDR3 is 17 residues long. CDR3 nucleotide sequence: TGCGCCAGCAGCTTGCAGGGGGACTCATCAGGAGGAAACACCATATATTTT. Translation: CASSLQGDSSGGNTIYF.

This clone was detected a few times. V gene TRBV2 combines with J gene TRBJ2-3, with TRBD2 matching over 9 bases. In germline, CDR1 is SNHLY, CDR2 FYNNEI. The V gene end was trimmed by 4 bases and the J gene end by 4 bases; junction bases not matched to a gene: 3. The CDR3 has 14 residues. The CDR3, as DNA: TGTGCCAGCAGTGGTAGCGGGGGCGCAGATACGCAGTATTTT. It specifies CASSGSGGADTQYF.

V and J are TRBV27 and TRBJ2-2; D may be TRBD1 or TRBD2 (5 bases each). With 6 bases removed from V and 4 bases from J, the gap between germline ends came to 9 bases. The germline V gene has CDR1 MNHEY and CDR2 SMNVEV (reference sequence). The CDR3 loop spans 13 amino acids. The CDR3 DNA follows: TGTGCCAGCAGGCTTGGGACCACCGGGGAGCTGTTTTTT. This encodes CASRLGTTGELFF.

This chain joins TRBV27 and TRBJ1-5; 7 positions match TRBD1. CDR3 length equals 16 residues. The germline V gene has CDR1 MNHEY and CDR2 SMNVEV (reference sequence). Unmatched junction bases numbered 18, after V lost 5 bases and J lost 11 bases. CDR3 sequence reads: CASSTPPTGALGAQHF. CDR3 nucleotides: TGTGCCAGCAGTACCCCCCCCACAGGGGCCCTGGGAGCCCAGCATTTT.

The V call is TRBV4-1, the J call TRBJ1-2; a weak D match, TRBD1 (6 bases). This CDR3 has 14 amino acids. Per the germline V gene, CDR1 is MGHRA and CDR2 is YSYEKL. The V and J ends lost 0 bases and 7 bases respectively, with 12 bases between them. Here the CDR3 DNA reads TGCGCCAGCAGCCAAGATCCGGCAGGGGCTGGCTACACCTTC. Protein sequence: CASSQDPAGAGYTF.

This chain uses TRBV10-3 with TRBJ2-1, with D tentatively TRBD2 (7 bases). Per germline, CDR1 ENHRY and CDR2 SYGVKD. The ends were cut back, 7 bases at V and 7 bases at J, with 17 bases in the middle. This CDR3 has 14 residues. In DNA, the CDR3 is TGTGCCATCAAAAGGGGGGGCAATAGAAATGAGCAGTTCTTC. It encodes CAIKRGGNRNEQFF.

This chain links TRBV4-2 with TRBJ2-1, with D tentatively TRBD2 (6 bases). The CDR3 is 14 amino acids. CDR1 LGHNA and CDR2 YNFKEQ come from the germline V gene. Trimming took 8 bases from V and 7 from J, leaving 18 bases between them. CDR3 nucleotides: TGTGCCAGCTCCCCAATCGAGGGGACTAATGAGCAGTTCTTC. Its translation is CASSPIEGTNEQFF.

This clone has just one count. The chain carries TRBV20-1 and TRBJ1-1; unclear D gene. The germline V gene has CDR1 DFQATT and CDR2 SNEGSKA (reference sequence). The CDR3 length is 9 residues. The CDR3 sequence: CMYQTEAFF. The CDR3 nucleotides read TGCATGTACCAAACTGAAGCTTTCTTT.

The rearrangement links TRBV7-8 to TRBJ1-6, with unresolved D. The CDR3 has 15 residues. Germline V CDR1 and CDR2: SGHVS, FQNEAQ. V was pared by 3 bases and J by 8 bases, with 14 bases between. The CDR3 nucleotides read TGTGCCAGCAGCTTTCCGGACGCGGGCTATTCACCCCTCCACTTT. It encodes CASSFPDAGYSPLHF.

The rearrangement links TRBV21-1 to TRBJ1-3; the DNA was not compared with TRBD1, the D call given in the table. TRBV21-1 is reported as a pseudogene. The CDR3 has 18 residues. The CDR3 DNA follows: TGTGCCAGCAGCAAACGCTTATACAAACAGGGGCCATGGGACACCATATATTTT. Protein product: CASSKRLYKQGPWDTIYF.

The V and J genes are TRBV27 and TRBJ2-1; D is unclear. The CDR3 runs 14 residues. Looked up from germline, CDR1 is MNHEY and CDR2 is SMNVEV (reference sequence). Trimming stripped 1 base from V and 7 bases from J, with 11 bases between. CDR3 amino acids: CASSLYGSGNEQFF. DNA of the CDR3: TGTGCCAGCAGTTTATACGGGTCCGGGAATGAGCAGTTCTTC.

This clone was observed once. This chain links TRBV6-5 with TRBJ2-1; 8 positions match TRBD2. The CDR3 is 14 amino acids. The germline V gene has CDR1 MNHEY and CDR2 SVGAGI. Trimming removed 7 bases from V and 10 bases from J; junction bases left unmatched: 12. CDR3 amino acids: CASKAGEVGTEQFF. CDR3 bases: TGTGCCAGCAAAGCGGGGGAAGTAGGGACGGAGCAGTTCTTC.

The J gene is TRBJ2-7, the V gene TRBV6-1, with TRBD1 as a possible D gene (6 bases). The V end lost 6 bases, the J end lost 1 base, and 10 bases lay between the germline ends. This CDR3 region has 13 residues. Per the germline V gene, CDR1 is MNHNS and CDR2 is SASEGT. The CDR3 loop reads CASSRDMSYEQYF. In nucleotides, the CDR3 is TGTGCCAGCAGCCGGGACATGTCCTACGAGCAGTACTTC.

This clone was recorded only once. The chain uses TRBV19 and TRBJ1-5; perhaps TRBD1 as D (5 bases). From germline, CDR1 is LNHDA and CDR2 SQIVND (reference sequence). V lost 9 bases, J lost 9 bases, and 18 bases lay in between. The CDR3 has 13 residues. In DNA form, the CDR3 reads TGTGCCAGCAACCCAGGAGAGGGGCGGCCCCAGCATTTT. This sequence encodes CASNPGEGRPQHF.

The chain uses TRBV27 and TRBJ2-2; 9 positions agree with TRBD2. The germline V gene encodes CDR1 MNHEY and CDR2 SMNVEV (reference sequence). V dropped 3 bases and J dropped 4; count of bases not matched to a gene: 6. This CDR3 contains 16 residues. CDR3 bases: TGTGCCAGCAGTTTTAAGCGGGGGGCCGCCACCGGGGAGCTGTTTTTT. This translates into CASSFKRGAATGELFF.

The chain couples TRBV4-1 to TRBJ2-5, with D perhaps TRBD2 (6 bases). The length of the CDR3 is 15 residues. Between the trimmed V and J ends, which lost 0 bases and 5 bases, there was a span of 13 bases. Germline V gene data show CDR1 as MGHRA and CDR2 as YSYEKL. As DNA, the CDR3 is TGCGCCAGCAGCCAAGAATCGGGGGTCGGGGAGACCCAGTACTTC. This encodes CASSQESGVGETQYF.